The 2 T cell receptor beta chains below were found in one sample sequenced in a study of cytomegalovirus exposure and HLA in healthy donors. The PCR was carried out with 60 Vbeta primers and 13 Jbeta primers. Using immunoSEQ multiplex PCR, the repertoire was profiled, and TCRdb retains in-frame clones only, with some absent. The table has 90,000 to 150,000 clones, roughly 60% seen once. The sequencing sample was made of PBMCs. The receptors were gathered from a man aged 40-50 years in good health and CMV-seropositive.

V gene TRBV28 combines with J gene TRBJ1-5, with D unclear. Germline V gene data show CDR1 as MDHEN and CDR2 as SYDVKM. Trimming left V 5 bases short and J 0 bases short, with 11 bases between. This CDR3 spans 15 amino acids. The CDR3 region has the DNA TGTGCCAGCAGTCCTTGGGAGGATAGCAATCAGCCCCAGCATTTT. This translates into CASSPWEDSNQPQHF.

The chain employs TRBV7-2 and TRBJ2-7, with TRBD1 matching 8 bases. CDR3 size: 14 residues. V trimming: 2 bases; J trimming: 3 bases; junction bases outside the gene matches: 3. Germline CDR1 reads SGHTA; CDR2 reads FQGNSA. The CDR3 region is CASSLFGQGYEQYF. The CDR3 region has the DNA TGTGCCAGCAGCTTATTTGGACAGGGCTACGAGCAGTACTTC.